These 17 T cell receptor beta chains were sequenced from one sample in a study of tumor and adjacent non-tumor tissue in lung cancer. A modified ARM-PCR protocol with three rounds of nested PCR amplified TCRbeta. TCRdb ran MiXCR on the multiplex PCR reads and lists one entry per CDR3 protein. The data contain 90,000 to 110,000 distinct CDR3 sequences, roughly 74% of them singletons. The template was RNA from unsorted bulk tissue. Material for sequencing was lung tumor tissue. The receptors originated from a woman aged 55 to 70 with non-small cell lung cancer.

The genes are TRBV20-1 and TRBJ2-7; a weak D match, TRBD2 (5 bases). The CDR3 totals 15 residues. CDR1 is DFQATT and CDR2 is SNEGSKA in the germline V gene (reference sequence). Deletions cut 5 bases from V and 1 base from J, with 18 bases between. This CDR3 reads CSAGLSGILSYEQYF. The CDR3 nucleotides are TGCAGTGCTGGGTTATCGGGAATCCTTTCCTACGAGCAGTACTTC.

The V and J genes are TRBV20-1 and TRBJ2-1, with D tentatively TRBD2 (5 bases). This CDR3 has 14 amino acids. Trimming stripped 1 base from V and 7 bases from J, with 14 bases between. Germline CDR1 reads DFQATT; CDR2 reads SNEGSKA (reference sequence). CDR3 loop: CSARGELGYNEQFF. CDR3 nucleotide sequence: TGCAGTGCTAGAGGGGAGTTGGGCTATAATGAGCAGTTCTTC.

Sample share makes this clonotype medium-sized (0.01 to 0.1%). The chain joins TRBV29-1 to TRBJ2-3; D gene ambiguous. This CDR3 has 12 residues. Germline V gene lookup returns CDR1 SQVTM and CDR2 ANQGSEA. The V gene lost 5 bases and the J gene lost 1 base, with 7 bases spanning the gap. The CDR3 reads CSVRPRTDTQYF. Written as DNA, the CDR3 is TGCAGCGTTCGACCGCGCACAGATACGCAGTATTTT.

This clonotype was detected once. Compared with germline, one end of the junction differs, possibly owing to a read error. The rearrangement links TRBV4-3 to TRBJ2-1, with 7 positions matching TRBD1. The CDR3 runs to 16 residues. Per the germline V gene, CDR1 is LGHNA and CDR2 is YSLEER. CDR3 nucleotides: TGCGCAAGCAGCCACCCAACAAGGGGGCTCCACAATGAGCAGTTCTTC. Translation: CASSHPTRGLHNEQFF.

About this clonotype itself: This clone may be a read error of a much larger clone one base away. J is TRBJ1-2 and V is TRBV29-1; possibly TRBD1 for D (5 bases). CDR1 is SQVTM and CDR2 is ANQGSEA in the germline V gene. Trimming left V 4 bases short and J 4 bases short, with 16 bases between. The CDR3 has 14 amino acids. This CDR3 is CSVVGGGVCYGYTF. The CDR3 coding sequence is TGCAGCGTTGTAGGTGGAGGGGTCTGCTATGGCTACACCTTC. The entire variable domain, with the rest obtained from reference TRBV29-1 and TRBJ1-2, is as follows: SAVISQKPSRDICQRGTSLTIQCQVDSQVTMMFWYRQQPGQSLTLIATANQGSEATYESGFVIDKFPISRPNLTFSTLTVSNMSPEDSSIYLCSVVGGGVCYGYTFGSGTRLTVV.

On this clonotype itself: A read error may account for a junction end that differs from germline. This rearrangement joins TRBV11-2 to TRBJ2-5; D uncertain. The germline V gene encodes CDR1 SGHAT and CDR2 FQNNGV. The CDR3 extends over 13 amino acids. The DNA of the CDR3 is TGTACCAGCAGCTTAGTTTATGGAGAGACCCAGTACTTC. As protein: CTSSLVYGETQYF.

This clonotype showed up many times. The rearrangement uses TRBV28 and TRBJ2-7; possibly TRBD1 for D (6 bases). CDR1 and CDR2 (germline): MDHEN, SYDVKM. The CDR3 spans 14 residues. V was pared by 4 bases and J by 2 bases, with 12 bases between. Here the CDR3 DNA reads TGTGCCAGCAGTTATGGACAGTTGGCCTACGAGCAGTACTTC. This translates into CASSYGQLAYEQYF.

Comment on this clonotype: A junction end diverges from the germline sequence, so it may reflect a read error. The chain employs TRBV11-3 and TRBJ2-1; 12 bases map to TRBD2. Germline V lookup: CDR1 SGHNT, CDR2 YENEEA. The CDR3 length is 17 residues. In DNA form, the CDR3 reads TGTGCCAACAGCTTAAAGTTGACTAGCGGGAGCCACAATGAGCGATTCTTC. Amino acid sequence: CANSLKLTSGSHNERFF.

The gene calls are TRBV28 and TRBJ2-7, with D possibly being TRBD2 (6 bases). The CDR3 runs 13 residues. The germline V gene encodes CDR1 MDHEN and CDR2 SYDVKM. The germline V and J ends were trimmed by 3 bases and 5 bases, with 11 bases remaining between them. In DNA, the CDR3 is TGTGCCAGCAGTTTGATCGGCGGGAACGAGCAGTACTTC. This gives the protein CASSLIGGNEQYF. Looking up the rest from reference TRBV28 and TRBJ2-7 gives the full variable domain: DVKVTQSSRYLVKRTGEKVFLECVQDMDHENMFWYRQDPGLGLRLIYFSYDVKMKEKGDIPEGYSVSREKKERFSLILESASTNQTSMYLCASSLIGGNEQYFGPGTRLTVT.

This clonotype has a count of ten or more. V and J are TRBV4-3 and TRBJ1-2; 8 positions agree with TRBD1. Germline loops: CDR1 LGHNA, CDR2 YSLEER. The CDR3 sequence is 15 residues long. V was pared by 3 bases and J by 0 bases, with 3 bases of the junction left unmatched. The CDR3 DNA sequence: TGCGCCAGCAGCCATCCGGACAGGGCTAACTATGGCTACACCTTC. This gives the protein CASSHPDRANYGYTF.

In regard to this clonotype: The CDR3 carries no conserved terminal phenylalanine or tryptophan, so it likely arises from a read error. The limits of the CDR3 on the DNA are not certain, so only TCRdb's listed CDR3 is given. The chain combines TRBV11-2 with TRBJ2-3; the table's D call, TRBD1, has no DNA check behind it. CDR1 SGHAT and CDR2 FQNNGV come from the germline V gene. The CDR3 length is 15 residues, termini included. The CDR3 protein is CTSSATGTATHTQYY.

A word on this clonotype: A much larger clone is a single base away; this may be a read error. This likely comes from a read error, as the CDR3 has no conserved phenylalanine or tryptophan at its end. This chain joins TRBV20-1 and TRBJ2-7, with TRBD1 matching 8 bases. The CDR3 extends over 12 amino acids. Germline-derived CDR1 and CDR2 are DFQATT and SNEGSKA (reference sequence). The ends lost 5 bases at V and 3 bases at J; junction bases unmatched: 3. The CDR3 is CSAGTGGYEQYS. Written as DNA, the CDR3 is TGCAGTGCTGGAACAGGGGGCTACGAGCAGTACTCC.

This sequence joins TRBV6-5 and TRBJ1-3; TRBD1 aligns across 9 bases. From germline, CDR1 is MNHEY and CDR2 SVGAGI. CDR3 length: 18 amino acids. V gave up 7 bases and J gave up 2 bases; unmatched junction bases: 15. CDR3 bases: TGTGCCAGCATCGGATCGGGACAGGGACATTTTGCTGGAAACACCATATATTTT. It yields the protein CASIGSGQGHFAGNTIYF.

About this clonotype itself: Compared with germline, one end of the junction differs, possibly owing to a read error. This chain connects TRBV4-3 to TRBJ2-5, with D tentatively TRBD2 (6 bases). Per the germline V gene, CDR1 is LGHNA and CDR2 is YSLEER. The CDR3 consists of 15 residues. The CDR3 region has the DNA TGCGCCAGCACCCGACACCGGGACTCACCAGAGACCAAGTACTTC. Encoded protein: CASTRHRDSPETKYF.

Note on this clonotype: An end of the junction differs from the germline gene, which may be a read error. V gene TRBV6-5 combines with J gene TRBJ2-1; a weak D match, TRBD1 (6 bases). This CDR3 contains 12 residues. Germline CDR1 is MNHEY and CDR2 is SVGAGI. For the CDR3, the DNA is TGTGCCACCAGTTACTCGAACAGGGAACGGTTATTC. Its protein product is CATSYSNRERLF.

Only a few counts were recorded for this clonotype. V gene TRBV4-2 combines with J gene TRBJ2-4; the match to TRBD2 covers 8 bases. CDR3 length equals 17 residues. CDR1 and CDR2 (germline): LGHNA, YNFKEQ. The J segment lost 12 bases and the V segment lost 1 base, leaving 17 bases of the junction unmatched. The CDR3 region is CASSQGAGGAGSFSQYF. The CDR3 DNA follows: TGTGCCAGCAGCCAAGGTGCCGGGGGGGCCGGGTCTTTTTCTCAGTACTTC.

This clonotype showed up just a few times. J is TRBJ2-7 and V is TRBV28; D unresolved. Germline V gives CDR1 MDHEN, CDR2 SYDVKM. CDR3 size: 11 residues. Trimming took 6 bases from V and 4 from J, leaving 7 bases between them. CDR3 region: CASSRSYEQYF. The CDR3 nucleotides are TGTGCCAGCAGCCGCAGTTACGAGCAGTACTTC.